This section outlines one TCR beta chain sequence together with its context. This CDR3 is built from 15 residues. Germline CDR1 reads MNHEY; CDR2 reads SMNVEV (reference sequence). Trimming stripped 3 bases from V and 0 bases from J, with 10 bases between. The treatment denotes: randomized to nivolumab then ipilimumab (arm A) or the reverse (arm B). Patients had received no earlier DNA-damaging chemotherapy. The record originates from a study of sequential checkpoint blockade in melanoma. About the research overall: Each arm's sequence ended with maintenance nivolumab.

Data came from immunoSEQ multiplex PCR; TCRdb stores just in-frame clones and leaves some out. The sample has around 16,000 clones; over 60% are singletons. V usage is TRBV27 and J usage is TRBJ2-3, with no clear D. Sequences were derived from CD8+ T cells sorted from blood (inferred from file names), sampled from a patient given nivolumab and ipilimumab in sequence. This receptor was identified in a human donor with melanoma. Here the CDR3 reads CASSLTYSSTDTQYF. The CDR3 DNA is TGTGCCAGCAGTTTGACTTATTCTAGCACAGATACGCAGTATTTT.